These 21 T cell receptor beta chains originate from one sample sequenced in a study of immune evolution from preneoplasia to lung adenocarcinoma (dated by TCRdb to the early 2020s). Preparation of the library involved the immunoSEQ multiplex PCR assay. Drawn from immuneACCESS, this table holds only the in-frame rearrangements with V and J called that TCRdb kept. Clones are partly lost; checked studies trace under half to an unresolved V gene and leave the rest unexplained. The table for this sample lists fewer than 7,500 clones; roughly four fifths of them were counted only once. Of the sample, around 9.5% falls within the top ten clones. Sequenced sample: FFPE lung adenocarcinoma in situ tissue. The cell subset or site label corresponds to: preinvasive adenocarcinoma in situ (AIS). The source of these receptors is a donor at least 70 years old with lung adenocarcinoma.

The J gene is TRBJ2-7, the V gene TRBV7-9, with D tentatively TRBD1 or TRBD2 (5 bases each). Germline CDR1 reads SEHNR; CDR2 reads FQNEAQ (reference sequence). The germline V and J ends were trimmed by 7 bases and 7 bases, with 20 bases remaining between them. This CDR3 contains 14 residues. CDR3: CASTHGTEIREQYF. The CDR3 bases are TGTGCCAGCACCCACGGGACCGAAATACGAGAGCAGTACTTC.

The chain recombines TRBV6-9 with TRBJ2-3; TRBD2 matches at 7 bases. V dropped 6 bases and J dropped 0; count of bases not matched to a gene: 6. The V gene's germline CDR1 is MNHGY and CDR2 SVAAGI. The CDR3 consists of 15 residues. The CDR3 DNA sequence: TGTGCCAGCAGCACGAAGCGGGGTAGCACAGATACGCAGTATTTT. Its translation: CASSTKRGSTDTQYF.

The chain is built from TRBV7-2 and TRBJ1-4; 7 bases are a match to TRBD1. V gave up 1 base and J gave up 8 bases; unmatched junction bases: 1. The CDR3 has 13 amino acids. CDR1 is SGHTA, CDR2 FQGNSA, per germline. In DNA, the CDR3 is TGTGCCAGCAGCTTAGACAGGGGCGAAAAACTGTTTTTT. Translated: CASSLDRGEKLFF. Full variable domain (outside the CDR3, taken from reference TRBV7-2 and TRBJ1-4): GAGVSQSPSNKVTEKGKDVELRCDPISGHTALYWYRQSLGQGLEFLIYFQGNSAPDKSGLPSDRFSAERTGGSVSTLTIQRTQQEDSAVYLCASSLDRGEKLFFGSGTQLSVL.

This chain uses TRBV18 with TRBJ2-2; TRBD2 is a possible D gene (5 bases). Germline values: CDR1 KGHSH, CDR2 LQKENI. The V and J ends lost 4 bases and 7 bases respectively, with 16 bases between them. The CDR3 spans 15 residues. The CDR3: CASSRAENLGGELFF. The CDR3 nucleotides read TGTGCCAGCTCACGAGCGGAGAACCTGGGCGGGGAGCTGTTTTTT.

The chain is built from TRBV27 and TRBJ1-6, with TRBD1 as a possible D gene (5 bases). Trimming cost V 6 bases and J 7 bases, with 19 bases left between them. The CDR3 spans 16 residues. CDR1 and CDR2 (germline): MNHEY, SMNVEV (reference sequence). This CDR3 reads CASSRGGLTENSPLHF. Here the CDR3 DNA reads TGTGCCAGCAGCCGGGGGGGGTTGACAGAAAATTCACCCCTCCACTTT.

This clone ranks as medium-sized. CDR3 loop: CASGGGISPLHF. CDR3 nucleotide sequence: TGTGCCTCCGGGGGCGGAATCTCACCCCTCCACTTT. J is TRBJ1-6 and V is TRBV5-4; D is possibly TRBD1 (6 bases). CDR3 length equals 12 residues. Germline values: CDR1 SGHNT, CDR2 YYREEE (reference sequence). The V end was cut by 10 bases, the J end by 10 bases, with 15 bases between.

This clone was seen a single time. The CDR3 DNA reads TGTGCCATATTCGGGCCCCCAGGCGGCGGTGGGGCCAACGTCCTGACTTTC. Translated, it gives CAIFGPPGGGGANVLTF. The chain carries TRBV28 and TRBJ2-6; no reliable D call. In germline, CDR1 is MDHEN, CDR2 SYDVKM. This CDR3 comprises 17 residues. With 10 bases removed from V and 3 bases from J, the gap between germline ends came to 22 bases.

A few counts support this clone. The chain combines TRBV11-2 with TRBJ2-1; TRBD2 is a possible D gene (5 bases). Trimming removed 0 bases at V and 5 bases at J, with 14 bases between. Germline CDR1 and CDR2: SGHAT and FQNNGV. The CDR3 is 16 amino acids. In nucleotides, the CDR3 is TGTGCCAGCAGCTTAGATGTGGGAGCTACTAACAATGAGCAGTTCTTC. It yields the protein CASSLDVGATNNEQFF.

This sequence joins TRBV9 and TRBJ2-7; 11 bases map to TRBD1. Germline V lookup: CDR1 SGDLS, CDR2 YYNGEE. CDR3 size: 15 residues. After removal of 3 bases from V and 4 bases from J, the junction contained 6 bases not matched to a gene. For the CDR3, the DNA is TGTGCCAGCAGCGCAGGACAGGGGGCACAGTACGAGCAGTACTTC. Amino acids: CASSAGQGAQYEQYF.

The chain uses TRBV28 and TRBJ1-1; TRBD1 might be the D (5 bases). The CDR3 covers 15 residues. Germline CDR1 is MDHEN and CDR2 is SYDVKM. V was cut by 1 base and J by 1 base, with 10 bases left in between. The CDR3 here is CASSLLPGRNTEAFF. CDR3 DNA sequence: TGTGCCAGCAGTTTATTACCGGGACGGAACACTGAAGCTTTCTTT.

The chain joins TRBV6-5 to TRBJ2-7, with D perhaps TRBD1 (5 bases). The V end was cut by 0 bases, the J end by 6 bases, with 15 bases between. This CDR3 comprises 15 residues. Germline lookup yields CDR1 MNHEY and CDR2 SVGAGI. This CDR3 reads CASSYSLWQGSEQYF. CDR3 sequence (DNA): TGTGCCAGCAGTTACTCCCTGTGGCAGGGCTCCGAGCAGTACTTC.

This chain uses TRBV6-1 with TRBJ1-5; D is undetermined. The CDR3 consists of 14 residues. Germline loops: CDR1 MNHNS, CDR2 SASEGT. V lost 10 bases, J lost 0 bases, and 13 bases lay in between. CDR3 sequence: CAIESRYSNQPQHF. In DNA, the CDR3 is TGTGCCATTGAGTCGCGGTATAGCAATCAGCCCCAGCATTTT.

Comment on this clone: A read error is possible here, since a much larger clone lies one base away. The rearrangement joins TRBV19 to TRBJ1-1; 7 bases match TRBD1. Trimming at V came to 0 bases and at J to 6 bases, leaving 10 bases not matched to a gene. The CDR3 spans 16 residues. CDR1 and CDR2 from the germline V gene are LNHDA and SQIVND (reference sequence). The CDR3, as DNA: TGTGCCAGTAGTATAGATCAATCCAGGGGGTTCGCTGAAGCTTTCTTT. Its translation: CASSIDQSRGFAEAFF. Full variable domain (outside the CDR3, taken from reference TRBV19 and TRBJ1-1): DGGITQSPKYLFRKEGQNVTLSCEQNLNHDAMYWYRQDPGQGLRLIYYSQIVNDFQKGDIAEGYSVSREKKESFPLTVTSAQKNPTAFYLCASSIDQSRGFAEAFFGQGTRLTVV.

The chain recombines TRBV7-2 with TRBJ1-6; TRBD1 matches at 9 bases. The V gene end was trimmed by 2 bases and the J gene end by 2 bases; junction bases not matched to a gene: 4. The CDR3 is 17 residues long. Germline CDR1 SGHTA, CDR2 FQGNSA. The CDR3 nucleotides are TGTGCCAGCAGCTTACGACAGGGGGGAACCTATAATTCACCCCTCCACTTT. Its protein product is CASSLRQGGTYNSPLHF.

The chain combines TRBV27 with TRBJ2-7; 10 bases match TRBD2. CDR1 and CDR2 (germline): MNHEY, SMNVEV (reference sequence). V dropped 8 bases and J dropped 2; count of bases not matched to a gene: 3. This CDR3 contains 13 residues. The CDR3 sequence is CASGTSETYEQYF. In DNA, the CDR3 is TGTGCCAGCGGGACTAGCGAGACCTACGAGCAGTACTTC.

The rearrangement links TRBV4-1 to TRBJ2-6; D call uncertain. CDR3 length equals 15 residues. CDR1 is MGHRA, CDR2 YSYEKL, per germline. The V end lost 5 bases, the J end lost 1 base, and 9 bases lay between the germline ends. CDR3 bases: TGCGCCAGCAGCTTAGGGTGGTCTGGGGCCAACGTCCTGACTTTC. Its translation is CASSLGWSGANVLTF.

This clone occurred once. This chain connects TRBV6-1 to TRBJ2-4, with D perhaps TRBD1 (5 bases). V lost 5 bases and J 14 bases, leaving 22 bases between the germline ends. The CDR3 contains 14 residues. Germline assignment: CDR1 MNHNS and CDR2 SASEGT. The CDR3 DNA sequence: TGTGCCAGCAGTATCCTTGAGAGGTACAGGCCGAAGTACTTC. As protein: CASSILERYRPKYF.

This clone has a handful of counts. The rearrangement uses TRBV18 and TRBJ1-3; D gene unclear. The CDR3 length is 15 residues. Germline V gives CDR1 KGHSH, CDR2 LQKENI. The ends were cut back, 2 bases at V and 0 bases at J, with 8 bases in the middle. DNA for the CDR3: TGTGCCAGCTCACCAACGACGGACTCTGGAAACACCATATATTTT. This encodes CASSPTTDSGNTIYF. Full variable domain (remainder filled in from reference TRBV18 and TRBJ1-3): NAGVMQNPRHLVRRRGQEARLRCSPMKGHSHVYWYRQLPEEGLKFMVYLQKENIIDESGMPKERFSAEFPKEGPSILRIQQVVRGDSAAYFCASSPTTDSGNTIYFGEGSWLTVV.

This chain connects TRBV9 to TRBJ2-2; D may be TRBD1 (6 bases). The germline V and J ends were trimmed by 4 bases and 2 bases, with 12 bases remaining between them. The CDR3 has 15 amino acids. Germline V gene sequence: CDR1 SGDLS, CDR2 YYNGEE. This CDR3 is CASSQRQENTGELFF. The CDR3 DNA sequence: TGTGCCAGCAGCCAAAGACAGGAAAACACCGGGGAGCTGTTTTTT.

The chain is built from TRBV9 and TRBJ1-3; D call uncertain. Germline values: CDR1 SGDLS, CDR2 YYNGEE. Trimming cost V 0 bases and J 4 bases, with 8 bases left between them. There are 14 residues in the CDR3. CDR3 loop: CASSVGDAGNTIYF. The CDR3, as DNA: TGTGCCAGCAGCGTAGGAGATGCCGGAAACACCATATATTTT.

CDR3 in DNA: TGTGCCAGCAGCTTAACGGGGGTGGGAATGTCACCCCTCCACTTT. Protein sequence: CASSLTGVGMSPLHF. The rearrangement links TRBV7-3 to TRBJ1-6, with a possible D match to TRBD1 (5 bases). The CDR3 is 15 residues long. Between the trimmed V and J ends, which lost 0 bases and 10 bases, there was a span of 13 bases. Germline V lookup: CDR1 SGHTA, CDR2 FQGTGA.